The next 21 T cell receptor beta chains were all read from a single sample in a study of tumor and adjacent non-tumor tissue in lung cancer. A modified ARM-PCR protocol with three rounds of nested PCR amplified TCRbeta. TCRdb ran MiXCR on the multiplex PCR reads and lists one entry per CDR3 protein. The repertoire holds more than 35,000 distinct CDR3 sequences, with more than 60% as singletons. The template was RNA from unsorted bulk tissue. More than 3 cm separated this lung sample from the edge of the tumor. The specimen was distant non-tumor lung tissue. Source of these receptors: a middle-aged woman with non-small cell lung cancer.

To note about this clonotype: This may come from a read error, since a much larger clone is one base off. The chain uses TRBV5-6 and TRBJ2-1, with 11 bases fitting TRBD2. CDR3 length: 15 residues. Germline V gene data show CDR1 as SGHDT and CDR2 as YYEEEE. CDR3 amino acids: CVSAPGTSGYNEQFF. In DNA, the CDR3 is TGTGTCAGCGCCCCCGGGACTAGCGGTTACAATGAGCAGTTCTTC.

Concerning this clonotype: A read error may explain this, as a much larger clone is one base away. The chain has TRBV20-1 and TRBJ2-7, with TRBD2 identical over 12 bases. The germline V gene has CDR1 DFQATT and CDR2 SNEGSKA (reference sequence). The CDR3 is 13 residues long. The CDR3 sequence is CSAPGLAGYERYF. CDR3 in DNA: TGCAGTGCTCCGGGACTAGCGGGCTACGAGCGGTACTTC.

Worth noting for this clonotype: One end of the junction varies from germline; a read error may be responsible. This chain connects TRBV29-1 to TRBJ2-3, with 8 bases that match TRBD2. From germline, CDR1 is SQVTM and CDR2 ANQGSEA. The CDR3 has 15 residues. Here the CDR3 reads CSVAGGGKGTDTQYF. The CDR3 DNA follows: TGCAGTGTTGCAGGCGGGGGGAAGGGCACAGATACGCAGTATTTT.

The CDR3, as DNA: TGTGCCAGCAAGTCGGGGGAACCCCCGAGCGAGCAGTACTTC. Residues: CASKSGEPPSEQYF. This chain links TRBV13 with TRBJ2-7; D might be TRBD2 (6 bases). This CDR3 has 14 amino acids. CDR1 is PRHDT, CDR2 FYEKMQ, per germline (reference sequence). V was cut by 7 bases and J by 6 bases, with 19 bases left in between.

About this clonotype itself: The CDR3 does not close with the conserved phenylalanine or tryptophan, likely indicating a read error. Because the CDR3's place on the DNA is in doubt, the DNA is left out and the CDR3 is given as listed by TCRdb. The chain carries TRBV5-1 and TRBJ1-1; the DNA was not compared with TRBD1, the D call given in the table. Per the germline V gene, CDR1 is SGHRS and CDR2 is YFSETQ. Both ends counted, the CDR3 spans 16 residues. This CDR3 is CASRQSPGQGNTEVFL.

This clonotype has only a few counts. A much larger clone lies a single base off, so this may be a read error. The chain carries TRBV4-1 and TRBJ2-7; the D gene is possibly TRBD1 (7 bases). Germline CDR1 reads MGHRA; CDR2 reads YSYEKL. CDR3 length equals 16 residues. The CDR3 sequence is CVSSQGTPRQGGKQYF. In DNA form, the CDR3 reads TGCGTCAGCAGCCAAGGTACCCCGCGACAGGGAGGCAAGCAGTACTTC.

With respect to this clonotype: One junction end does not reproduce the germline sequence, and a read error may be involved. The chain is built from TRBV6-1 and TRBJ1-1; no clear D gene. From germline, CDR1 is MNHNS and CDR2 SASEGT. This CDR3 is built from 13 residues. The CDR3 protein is CASMRHENTEALF. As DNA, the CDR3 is TGTGCCAGCATGAGGCACGAGAATACTGAAGCTTTATTT.

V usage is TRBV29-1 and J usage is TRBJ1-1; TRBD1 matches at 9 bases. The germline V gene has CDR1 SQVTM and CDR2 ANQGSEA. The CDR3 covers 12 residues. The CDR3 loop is CSAEQGACAAFF. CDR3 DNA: TGCAGTGCGGAACAGGGGGCGTGTGCGGCTTTCTTT.

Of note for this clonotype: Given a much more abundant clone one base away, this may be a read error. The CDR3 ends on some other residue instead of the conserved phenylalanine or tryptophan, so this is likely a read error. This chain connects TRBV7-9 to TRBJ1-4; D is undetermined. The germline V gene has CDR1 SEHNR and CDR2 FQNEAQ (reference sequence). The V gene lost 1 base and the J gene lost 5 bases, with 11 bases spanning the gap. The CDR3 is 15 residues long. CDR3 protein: CASSLVVGSNEKLFS. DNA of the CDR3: TGTGCCAGCAGCTTAGTGGTCGGTTCCAATGAAAAACTGTTTTCT.

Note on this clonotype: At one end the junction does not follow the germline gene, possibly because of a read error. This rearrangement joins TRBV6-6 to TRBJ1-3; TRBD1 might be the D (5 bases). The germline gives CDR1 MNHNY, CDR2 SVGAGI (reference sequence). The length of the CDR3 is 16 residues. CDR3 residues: CASSYSGDPSGSTIYF. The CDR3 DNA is TGTGCCAGCAGTTACTCCGGGGACCCCTCAGGAAGCACCATATATTTT.

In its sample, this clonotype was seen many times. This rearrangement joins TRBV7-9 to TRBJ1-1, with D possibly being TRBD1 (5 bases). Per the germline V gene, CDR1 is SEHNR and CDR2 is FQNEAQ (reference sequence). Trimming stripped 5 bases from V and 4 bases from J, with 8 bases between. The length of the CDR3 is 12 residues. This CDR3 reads CASSPGTTEAFF. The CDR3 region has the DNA TGTGCCAGCAGCCCCGGGACCACTGAAGCTTTCTTT.

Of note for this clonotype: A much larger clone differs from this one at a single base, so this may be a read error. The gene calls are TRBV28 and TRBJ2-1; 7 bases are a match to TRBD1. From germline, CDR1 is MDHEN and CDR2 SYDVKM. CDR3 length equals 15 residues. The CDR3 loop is CASSFRDSFYSEQFF. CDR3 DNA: TGTGCCAGCAGTTTCCGGGACAGTTTCTACAGTGAGCAGTTCTTC. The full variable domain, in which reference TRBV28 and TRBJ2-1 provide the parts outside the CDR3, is DVKVTQSSRYLVKRTGEKVFLECVQDMDHENMFWYRQDPGLGLRLIYFSYDVKMKEKGDIPEGYSVSREKKERFSLILESASTNQTSMYLCASSFRDSFYSEQFFGPGTRLTVL.

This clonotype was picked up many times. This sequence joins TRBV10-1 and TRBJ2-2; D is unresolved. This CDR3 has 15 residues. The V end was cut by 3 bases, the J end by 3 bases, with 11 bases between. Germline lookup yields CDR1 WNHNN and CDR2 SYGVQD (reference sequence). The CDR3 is CASSEHQTDTGELFF. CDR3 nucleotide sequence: TGCGCCAGCAGTGAACACCAGACTGACACCGGGGAGCTGTTTTTT.

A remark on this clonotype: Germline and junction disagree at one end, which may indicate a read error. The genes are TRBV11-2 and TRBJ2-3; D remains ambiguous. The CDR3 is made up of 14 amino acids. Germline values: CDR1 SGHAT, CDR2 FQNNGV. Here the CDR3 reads CASNPLGAADTQYF. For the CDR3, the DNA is TGTGCCAGCAACCCTCTAGGCGCGGCAGATACGCAATATTTT.

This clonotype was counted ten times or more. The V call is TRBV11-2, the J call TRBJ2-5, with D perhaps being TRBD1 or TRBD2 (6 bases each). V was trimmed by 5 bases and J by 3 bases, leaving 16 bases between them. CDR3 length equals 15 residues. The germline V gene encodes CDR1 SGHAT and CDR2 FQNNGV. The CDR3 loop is CASSLWGAMEETQYF. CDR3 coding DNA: TGTGCCAGCAGCCTGTGGGGGGCAATGGAAGAGACCCAGTACTTC.

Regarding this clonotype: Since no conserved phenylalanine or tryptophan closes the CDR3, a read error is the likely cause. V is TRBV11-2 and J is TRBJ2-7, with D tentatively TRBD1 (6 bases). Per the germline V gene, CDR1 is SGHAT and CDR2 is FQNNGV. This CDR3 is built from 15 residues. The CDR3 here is CANSLELQGSREQYL. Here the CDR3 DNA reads TGTGCCAACAGCTTAGAATTACAGGGTTCTCGCGAGCAGTACCTC.

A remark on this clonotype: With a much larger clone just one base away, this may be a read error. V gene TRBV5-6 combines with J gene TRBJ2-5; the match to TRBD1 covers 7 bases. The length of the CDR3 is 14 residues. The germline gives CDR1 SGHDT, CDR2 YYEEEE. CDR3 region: CTSGHRDSEETQYF. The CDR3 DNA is TGTACCAGCGGCCACCGGGACAGCGAAGAGACCCAGTACTTC.

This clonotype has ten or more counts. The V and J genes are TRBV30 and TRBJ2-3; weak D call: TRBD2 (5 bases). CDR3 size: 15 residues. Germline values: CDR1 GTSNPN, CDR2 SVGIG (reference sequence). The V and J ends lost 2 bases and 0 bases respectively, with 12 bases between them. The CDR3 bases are TGTGCCTGGAGTCGCCCGAGGGAGAGCACAGATACGCAGTATTTT. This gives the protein CAWSRPRESTDTQYF.

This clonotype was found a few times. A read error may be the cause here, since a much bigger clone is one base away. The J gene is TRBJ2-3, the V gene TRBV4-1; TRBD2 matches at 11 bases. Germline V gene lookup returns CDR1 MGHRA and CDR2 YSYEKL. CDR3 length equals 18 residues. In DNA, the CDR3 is TGCGCCAGCAGCCAATCCCCTATAGCGGGGGGGCCCGCAGATACGCGGTATTTT. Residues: CASSQSPIAGGPADTRYF.

CDR3 in amino acids: CASTPSWEKQIEAFF. CDR3 nucleotide sequence: TGTGCCAGCACCCCGAGCTGGGAAAAGCAGATCGAAGCTTTCTTT. The rearrangement uses TRBV11-3 and TRBJ1-1; D call uncertain. This CDR3 region has 15 residues. V dropped 7 bases and J dropped 8 bases, with 23 bases sitting between them. Looked up from germline, CDR1 is SGHNT and CDR2 is YENEEA.

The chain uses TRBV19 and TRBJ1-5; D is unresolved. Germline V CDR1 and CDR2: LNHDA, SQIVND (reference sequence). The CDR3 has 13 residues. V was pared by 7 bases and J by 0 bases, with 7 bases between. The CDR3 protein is CASNRYSNQPQHF. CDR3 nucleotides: TGTGCCAGTAATCGGTATAGCAATCAGCCCCAGCATTTT.